This TCR beta chain was found in a study of CXCR3-negative and CXCR3-positive naive CD8 T cells. Findings of the study overall: With surface CD5 comparable between naive subsets, TCR strength was estimated using properties derived from the TRB CDR3. Most assays used freshly isolated PBMCs, as cryopreservation partially reduced CXCR3.

As for this clonotype: Antigen specificity is unknown.

Preparation of TRB cDNA libraries relied on 5' RACE carrying UMI labels. For each CDR3 protein, TCRdb gives one entry from its re-call of the 5' RACE reads, without DNA. The sample has some 130,000 distinct CDR3 sequences. The authors gated naive CD8+ T cells as CD45RO-CCR7+CD27+CD95-. The sequenced sample was naive CXCR3- CD8+ T cells from blood. Subset given: CD45RO-CCR7+CD27+CD95- naive CD8+ T cells lacking CXCR3 (TNR3-). The clonotype comes from a human donor in good health. Some clones in this sample may be carry-over from other donors' samples.

CDR3 protein: CATSREGEGPYEQYF. V usage is TRBV15 and J usage is TRBJ2-7; TCRdb gives TRBD2 as the D gene, but with no DNA this cannot be confirmed. The V gene's germline CDR1 is LNHNV and CDR2 YYDKDF (reference sequence). The CDR3 is 15 residues long.